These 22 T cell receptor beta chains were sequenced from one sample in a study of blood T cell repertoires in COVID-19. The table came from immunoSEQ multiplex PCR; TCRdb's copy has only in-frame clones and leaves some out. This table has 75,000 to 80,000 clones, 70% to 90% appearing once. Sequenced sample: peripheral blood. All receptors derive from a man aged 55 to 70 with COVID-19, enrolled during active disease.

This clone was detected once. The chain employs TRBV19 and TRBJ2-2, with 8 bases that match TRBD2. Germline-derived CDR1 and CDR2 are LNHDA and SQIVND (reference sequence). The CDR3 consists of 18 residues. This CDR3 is CPRSRGGLAGGNTGELFF. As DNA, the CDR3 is TGTCCCCGTAGCCGGGGTGGGCTCGCGGGGGGGAACACCGGGGAGCTGTTTTTT.

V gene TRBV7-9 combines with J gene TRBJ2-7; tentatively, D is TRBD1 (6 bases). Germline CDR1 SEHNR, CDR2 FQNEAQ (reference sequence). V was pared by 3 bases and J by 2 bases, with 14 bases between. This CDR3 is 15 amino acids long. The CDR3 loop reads CASSLQGQAAYEQYF. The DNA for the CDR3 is TGTGCCAGCAGCTTGCAGGGACAAGCAGCCTACGAGCAGTACTTC.

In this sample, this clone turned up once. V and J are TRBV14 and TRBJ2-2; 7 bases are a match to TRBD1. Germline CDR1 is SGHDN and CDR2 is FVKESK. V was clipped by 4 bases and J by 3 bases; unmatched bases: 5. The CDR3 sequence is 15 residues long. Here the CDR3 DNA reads TGTGCCAGCAGCCGGGAGACAGGGTACACCGGGGAGCTGTTTTTT. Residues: CASSRETGYTGELFF.

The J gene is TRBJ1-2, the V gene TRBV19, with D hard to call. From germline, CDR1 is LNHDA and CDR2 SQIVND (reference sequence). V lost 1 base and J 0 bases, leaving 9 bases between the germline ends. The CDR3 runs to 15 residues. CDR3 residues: CASSIGPGTNYGYTF. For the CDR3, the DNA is TGTGCCAGTAGTATAGGTCCGGGGACTAACTATGGCTACACCTTC.

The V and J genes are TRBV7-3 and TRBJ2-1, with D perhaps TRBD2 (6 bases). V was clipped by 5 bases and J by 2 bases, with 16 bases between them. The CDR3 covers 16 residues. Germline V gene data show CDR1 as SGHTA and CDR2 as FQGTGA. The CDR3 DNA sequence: TGTGCCAGCAGCCCCCTCGTGAGCGGGCCCTACAATGAGCAGTTCTTC. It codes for CASSPLVSGPYNEQFF. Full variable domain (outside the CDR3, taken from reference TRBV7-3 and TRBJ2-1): GAGVSQTPSNKVTEKGKYVELRCDPISGHTALYWYRQSLGQGPEFLIYFQGTGAADDSGLPNDRFFAVRPEGSVSTLKIQRTERGDSAVYLCASSPLVSGPYNEQFFGPGTRLTVL.

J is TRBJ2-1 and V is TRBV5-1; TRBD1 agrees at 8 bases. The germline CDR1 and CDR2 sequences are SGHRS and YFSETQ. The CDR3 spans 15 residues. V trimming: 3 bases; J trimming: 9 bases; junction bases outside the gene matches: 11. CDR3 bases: TGCGCCAGCAGCTCCGGGACAGGAGTTCCTACTGAGCAGTTCTTC. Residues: CASSSGTGVPTEQFF.

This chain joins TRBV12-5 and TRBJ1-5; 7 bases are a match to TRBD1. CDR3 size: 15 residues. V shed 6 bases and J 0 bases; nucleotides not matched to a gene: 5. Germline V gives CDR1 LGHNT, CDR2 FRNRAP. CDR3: CASGQGQYSNQPQHF. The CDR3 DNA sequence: TGTGCTAGTGGACAGGGACAGTATAGCAATCAGCCCCAGCATTTT.

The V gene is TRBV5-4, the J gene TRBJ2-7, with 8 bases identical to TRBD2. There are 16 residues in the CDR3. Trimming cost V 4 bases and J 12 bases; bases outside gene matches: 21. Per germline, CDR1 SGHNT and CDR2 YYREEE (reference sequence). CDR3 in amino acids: CASSRKWDAGGPILYF. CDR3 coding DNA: TGTGCCAGCAGCAGGAAATGGGACGCGGGGGGACCTATTCTGTACTTC.

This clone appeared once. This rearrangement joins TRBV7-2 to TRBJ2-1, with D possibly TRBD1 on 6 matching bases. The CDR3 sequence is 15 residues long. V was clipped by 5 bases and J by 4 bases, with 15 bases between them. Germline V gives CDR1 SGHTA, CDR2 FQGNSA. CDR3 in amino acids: CASSDSYREYNEQFF. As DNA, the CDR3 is TGTGCCAGCAGCGACTCCTACAGGGAGTACAATGAGCAGTTCTTC.

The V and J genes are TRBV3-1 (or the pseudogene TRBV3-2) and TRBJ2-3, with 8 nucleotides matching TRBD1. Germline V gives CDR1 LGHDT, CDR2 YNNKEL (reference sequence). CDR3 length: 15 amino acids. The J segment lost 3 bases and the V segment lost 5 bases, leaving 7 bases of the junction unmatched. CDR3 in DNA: TGTGCCAGCAGCGCGACAGGGGACGGGACAGATACGCAGTATTTT. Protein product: CASSATGDGTDTQYF.

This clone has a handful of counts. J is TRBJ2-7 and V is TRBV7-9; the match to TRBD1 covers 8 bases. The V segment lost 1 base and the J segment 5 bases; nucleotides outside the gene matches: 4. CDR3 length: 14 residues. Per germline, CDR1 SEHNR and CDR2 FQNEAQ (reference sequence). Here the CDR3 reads CASSLGQGWNEQYF. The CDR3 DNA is TGTGCCAGCAGCTTAGGACAGGGGTGGAACGAGCAGTACTTC.

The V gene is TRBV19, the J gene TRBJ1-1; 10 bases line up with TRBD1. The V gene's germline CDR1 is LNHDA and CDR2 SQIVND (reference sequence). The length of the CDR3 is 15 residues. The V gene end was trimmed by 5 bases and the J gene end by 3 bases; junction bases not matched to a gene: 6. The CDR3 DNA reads TGTGCCAGTAGTGTCCGGGACAGGGGAGACACTGAAGCTTTCTTT. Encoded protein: CASSVRDRGDTEAFF.

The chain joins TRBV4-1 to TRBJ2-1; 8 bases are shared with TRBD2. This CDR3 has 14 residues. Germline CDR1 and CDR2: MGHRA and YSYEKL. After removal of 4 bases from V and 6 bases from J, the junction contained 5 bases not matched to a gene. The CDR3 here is CASSLGLGINEQFF. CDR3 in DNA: TGCGCCAGCAGCCTGGGACTAGGGATCAATGAGCAGTTCTTC.

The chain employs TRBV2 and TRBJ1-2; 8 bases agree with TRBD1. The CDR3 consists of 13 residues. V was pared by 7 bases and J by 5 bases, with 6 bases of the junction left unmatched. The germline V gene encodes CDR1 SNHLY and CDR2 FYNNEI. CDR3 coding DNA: TGTGCCAGCATCGGGGACAGGACGTATGGCTACACCTTC. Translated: CASIGDRTYGYTF.

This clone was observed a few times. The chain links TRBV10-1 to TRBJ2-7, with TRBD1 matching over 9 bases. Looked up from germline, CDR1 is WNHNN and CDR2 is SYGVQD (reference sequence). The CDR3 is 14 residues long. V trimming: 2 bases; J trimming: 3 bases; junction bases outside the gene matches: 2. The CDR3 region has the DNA TGCGCCAGCAGTGAGGGGACAGGGATCTACGAGCAGTACTTC. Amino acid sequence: CASSEGTGIYEQYF.

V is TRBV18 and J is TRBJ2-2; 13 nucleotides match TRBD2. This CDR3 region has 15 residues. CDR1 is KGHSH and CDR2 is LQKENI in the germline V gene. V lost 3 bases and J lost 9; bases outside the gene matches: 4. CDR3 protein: CASSPGTSGARELFF. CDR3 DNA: TGTGCCAGCTCACCGGGGACTAGCGGGGCCCGGGAGCTGTTTTTT.

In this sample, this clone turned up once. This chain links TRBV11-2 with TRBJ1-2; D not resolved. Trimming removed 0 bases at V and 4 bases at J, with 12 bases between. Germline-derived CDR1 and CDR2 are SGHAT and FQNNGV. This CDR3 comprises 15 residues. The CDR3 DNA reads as TGTGCCAGCAGCTTAGATAGGCAGGTCTTCTATGGCTACACCTTC. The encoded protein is CASSLDRQVFYGYTF.

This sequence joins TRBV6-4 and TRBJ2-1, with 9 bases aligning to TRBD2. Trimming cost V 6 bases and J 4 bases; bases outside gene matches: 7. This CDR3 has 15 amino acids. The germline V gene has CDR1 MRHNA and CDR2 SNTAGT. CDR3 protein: CASRARRGGYNEQFF. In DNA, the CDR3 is TGTGCCAGCAGGGCCAGGCGGGGGGGTTACAATGAGCAGTTCTTC.

The CDR3 sequence: CASSSPGQGGKTQYF. The CDR3 nucleotides are TGTGCCAGCAGCTCGCCGGGACAGGGTGGAAAGACCCAGTACTTC. This chain uses TRBV11-2 with TRBJ2-5; 9 bases match TRBD1. V was pared by 4 bases and J by 6 bases, with 9 bases of the junction left unmatched. CDR3 length: 15 amino acids. Germline V gene sequence: CDR1 SGHAT, CDR2 FQNNGV.

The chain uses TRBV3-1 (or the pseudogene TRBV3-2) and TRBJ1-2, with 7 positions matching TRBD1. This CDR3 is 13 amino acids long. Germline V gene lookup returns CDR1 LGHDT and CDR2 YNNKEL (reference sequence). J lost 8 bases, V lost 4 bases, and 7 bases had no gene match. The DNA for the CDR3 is TGTGCCAGCAGCCCCGGGACAGTAGTAGGCTACACCTTC. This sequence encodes CASSPGTVVGYTF.

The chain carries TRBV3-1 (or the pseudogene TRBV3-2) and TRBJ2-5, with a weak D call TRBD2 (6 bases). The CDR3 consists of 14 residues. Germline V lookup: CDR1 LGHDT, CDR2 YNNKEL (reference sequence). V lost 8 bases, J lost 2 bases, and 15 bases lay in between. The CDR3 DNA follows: TGTGCCAGCTTCCTTAGCGGCGGTCAAGAGACCCAGTACTTC. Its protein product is CASFLSGGQETQYF.

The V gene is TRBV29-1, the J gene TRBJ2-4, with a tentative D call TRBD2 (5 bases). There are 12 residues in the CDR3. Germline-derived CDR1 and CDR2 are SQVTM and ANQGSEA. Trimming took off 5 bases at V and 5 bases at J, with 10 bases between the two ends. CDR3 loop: CSVLVRENIQYF. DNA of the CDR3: TGCAGCGTTTTGGTGAGGGAAAACATTCAGTACTTC.